The 5 T cell receptor beta chains below all came from one sample that was sequenced in a study of cytomegalovirus exposure and HLA in healthy donors. Primers included in the PCR were 60 Vbeta and 13 Jbeta primers. Measured with immunoSEQ multiplex PCR; TCRdb has only the in-frame clones, and not every one. The table shows some 140,000 clones, with over 70% occurring only once. Sequenced material: PBMCs. These receptors were taken from a woman aged 18-29 years in good health and CMV-seronegative.

This clone appeared a few times. The CDR3 loop reads CASSDSGSRQPQHF. CDR3 nucleotides: TGTGCCAGCAGTGATTCAGGAAGCAGGCAGCCCCAGCATTTT. The chain recombines TRBV6-5 with TRBJ1-5; D gene unclear. The CDR3 totals 14 residues. V lost 5 bases and J lost 7, with 15 bases in between. Germline V CDR1 and CDR2: MNHEY, SVGAGI.

The J gene is TRBJ2-1, the V gene TRBV29-1, with a possible D match to TRBD2 (6 bases). There are 16 residues in the CDR3. Between the trimmed V and J ends, which lost 1 base and 8 bases, there was a span of 21 bases. Germline V gene lookup returns CDR1 SQVTM and CDR2 ANQGSEA. CDR3 sequence: CSVEGTSGGSVYEQFF. CDR3 nucleotide sequence: TGCAGCGTTGAAGGGACCTCAGGAGGGAGTGTGTATGAGCAGTTCTTC.

The chain couples TRBV5-1 to TRBJ1-1; 10 bases line up with TRBD1. The V segment lost 9 bases and the J segment 7 bases; nucleotides outside the gene matches: 6. This CDR3 comprises 12 residues. CDR1 and CDR2 from the germline V gene are SGHRS and YFSETQ. The CDR3: CATKGQGNEAFF. CDR3 coding DNA: TGCGCCACCAAGGGACAGGGGAATGAAGCTTTCTTT.

This chain connects TRBV6-5 to TRBJ1-2, with 7 bases fitting TRBD1. The V segment lost 5 bases and the J segment 8 bases; nucleotides outside the gene matches: 5. This CDR3 has 12 amino acids. CDR1 is MNHEY and CDR2 is SVGAGI in the germline V gene. The CDR3 is CASSRDRVGYTF. The CDR3 bases are TGTGCCAGCAGTAGAGACAGGGTCGGCTACACCTTC.

This sequence joins TRBV2 and TRBJ1-5; no reliable D call. Trimming shortened V by 11 bases and J by 1 base, and 12 bases separated the two germline ends. The germline CDR1 and CDR2 sequences are SNHLY and FYNNEI. This CDR3 region has 13 residues. The CDR3 here is CAGSSVSNQPQHF. The CDR3 nucleotides read TGTGCCGGGAGTAGTGTAAGCAATCAGCCCCAGCATTTT.